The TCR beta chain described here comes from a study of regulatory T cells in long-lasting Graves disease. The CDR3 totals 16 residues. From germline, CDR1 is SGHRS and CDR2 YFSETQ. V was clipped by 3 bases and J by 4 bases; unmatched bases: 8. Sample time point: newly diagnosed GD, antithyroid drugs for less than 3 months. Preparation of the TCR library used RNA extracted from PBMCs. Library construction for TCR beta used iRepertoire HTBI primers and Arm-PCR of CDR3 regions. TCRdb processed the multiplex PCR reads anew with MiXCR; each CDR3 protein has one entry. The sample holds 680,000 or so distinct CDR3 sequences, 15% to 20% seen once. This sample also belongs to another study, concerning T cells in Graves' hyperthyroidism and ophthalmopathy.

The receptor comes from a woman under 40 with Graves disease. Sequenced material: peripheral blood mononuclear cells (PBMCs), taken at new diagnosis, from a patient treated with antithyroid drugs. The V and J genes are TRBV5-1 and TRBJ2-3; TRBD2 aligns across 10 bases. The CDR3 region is CASSWTSGLGADTQYF. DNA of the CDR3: TGCGCCAGCAGCTGGACTAGCGGCCTAGGGGCAGATACGCAGTATTTT.